This record covers a single T cell receptor beta chain. The specificity of this receptor is unknown. The sample holds no much larger clone one base away, and base qualities are not on file. These data are taken from a study of Tregs in tolerant kidney transplant recipients (dated by TCRdb to about 2019). With respect to the entire study: Transplants used related donors with nonmyeloablative bone marrow transplantation; mixed chimerism was transient in the human trials. TCRbeta sequencing was used in the study to identify donor-specific regulatory T cells before combined kidney and bone marrow transplantation, and the identified cells were then tracked after transplant. Points the paper makes about the study in general: Biological reproducibility was not examined directly, but technical replication error appeared to be minimal. In tolerant patients, donor-specific Tregs expanded more than Tregs overall, which suggests antigen-driven rather than nonspecific expansion. Because only a small number of patients were included, the study had limitations, and the results will need to be validated in larger populations as well as under other immunosuppression protocols. For some patients the PCR primers changed over time, which made it impossible to compare the samples from those patients at the nucleotide level. The most biologically relevant and donor-specific TCRbeta repertoire appeared to be identified by expanding Tregs with activated donor B cells.

In the germline V gene, CDR1 corresponds to MNHEY and CDR2 to SVGAGI. The CDR3 sequence holds 14 residues, the cysteine and phenylalanine included. Kept here is only the CDR3 DNA, which spans 42 bases and is read in frame from base 1. Trimming accounts for 5 bases at V and 3 bases at J, while the number of junction bases matched to no gene is 6. The time point label here, explained by the study, means: blood sample drawn before combined kidney and bone marrow transplant. Unstimulated Tregs (CD4+CD25+CD127-), CD4+ non-Tregs (CD4+CD25-), CD4 and CD8 cells were FACS-sorted from thawed PBMCs. Prior to Treg sorting, thawed PBMCs were rested overnight with roughly 200 IU/ml IL-2 at 37 degrees C. A few combined kidney and bone marrow transplant recipients from the ITN036ST trial were included as patients, and samples were available only from these trial subjects. Healthy control blood was separated into PBMCs by Ficoll density gradient and cryopreserved, and patient PBMCs were collected both before and after transplant.

Genomic DNA was extracted from sorted cells with the QIAGEN DNeasy Blood and Tissue Kit for TCRbeta CDR3 sequencing. Through immunoSEQ, high-throughput TCRbeta CDR3 sequencing was done commercially, including PCR amplification with internal controls and bias correction. The study's own analysis went as follows. Unique productive TCRbeta sequences were defined by CDR3 nucleotide sequence when primers matched and otherwise by CDR3 amino acid sequence together with Vbeta and Jbeta genes. Sorting error was corrected by removing sequences shared between sorted populations at a frequency ratio of 2:1 or less, and the remaining shared sequences were assigned to the higher population. A sequence was defined as donor-reactive if the sequence was expanded at least 5-fold in CFSE-low cells compared with unstimulated cells and had a frequency of at least 0.01% in CFSE-low cells. Repertoire divergence was quantified by Jensen-Shannon divergence using the top 100 TCRbeta sequences ranked by frequency. When a sample had multiple sequencing runs, each run was corrected for sorting error separately and the runs were then pooled. Not all clones reach the TCRdb copy of this immuneACCESS table, which keeps in-frame sequences only. Checked studies attribute under half of the gap to unresolved V genes and leave the rest unexplained. That table is the source of V, J and clone size, and D and trimming were worked out from the DNA. The sample yields about 73,000 clones; under 95% were counted once. The top ten clonotypes cover about 0.3% of the sample.

The receptor was isolated from a human donor who received a combined kidney and bone marrow transplant. The chain employs TRBV6-5 and TRBJ2-7; TRBD2 fits 8 bases in the junction. This material consisted of Tregs from blood, taken before the transplant. The CDR3 sequence is CASSESGSYYEQYF. In nucleotide form, the sequence is TGTGCCAGCAGTGAAAGCGGGAGCTACTACGAGCAGTACTTC.